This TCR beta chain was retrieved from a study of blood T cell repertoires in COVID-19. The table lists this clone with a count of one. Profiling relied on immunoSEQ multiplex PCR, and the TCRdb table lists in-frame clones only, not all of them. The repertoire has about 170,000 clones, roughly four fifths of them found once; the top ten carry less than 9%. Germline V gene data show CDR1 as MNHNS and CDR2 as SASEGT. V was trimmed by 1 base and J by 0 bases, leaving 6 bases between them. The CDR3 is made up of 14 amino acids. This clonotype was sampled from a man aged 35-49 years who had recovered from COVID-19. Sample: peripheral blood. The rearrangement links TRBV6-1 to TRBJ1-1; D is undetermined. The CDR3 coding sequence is TGTGCCAGCAGTGAAGTCGGGATGAACACTGAAGCTTTCTTT. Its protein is CASSEVGMNTEAFF.